Presented here are 2 T cell receptor beta chains from one specimen sequenced in a study of blood T cell repertoires in COVID-19. Profiling relied on immunoSEQ multiplex PCR, and the TCRdb table lists in-frame clones only, not all of them. This sample has some 80,000 clones, with approximately 90% found just once. Sequencing was carried out using peripheral blood. The receptor source for this set is a human donor in a cohort sampled during active COVID-19.

The genes are TRBV19 and TRBJ2-1; no reliable D call. Germline CDR1 reads LNHDA; CDR2 reads SQIVND (reference sequence). This CDR3 has 17 residues. Trimming removed 1 base from V and 1 base from J, with 14 bases in between. CDR3 in amino acids: CASSIAGGTLSYNEQFF. The CDR3 DNA follows: TGTGCCAGTAGTATAGCCGGCGGAACACTATCCTACAATGAGCAGTTCTTC.

The rearrangement uses TRBV7-9 and TRBJ2-7; D is perhaps TRBD2 (6 bases). The germline V and J ends were trimmed by 2 bases and 0 bases, with 8 bases remaining between them. Germline values: CDR1 SEHNR, CDR2 FQNEAQ (reference sequence). The CDR3 sequence is 14 residues long. The CDR3 spells CASSLSSDSYEQYF. The CDR3 DNA follows: TGTGCCAGCAGCTTATCTAGCGACTCCTACGAGCAGTACTTC.